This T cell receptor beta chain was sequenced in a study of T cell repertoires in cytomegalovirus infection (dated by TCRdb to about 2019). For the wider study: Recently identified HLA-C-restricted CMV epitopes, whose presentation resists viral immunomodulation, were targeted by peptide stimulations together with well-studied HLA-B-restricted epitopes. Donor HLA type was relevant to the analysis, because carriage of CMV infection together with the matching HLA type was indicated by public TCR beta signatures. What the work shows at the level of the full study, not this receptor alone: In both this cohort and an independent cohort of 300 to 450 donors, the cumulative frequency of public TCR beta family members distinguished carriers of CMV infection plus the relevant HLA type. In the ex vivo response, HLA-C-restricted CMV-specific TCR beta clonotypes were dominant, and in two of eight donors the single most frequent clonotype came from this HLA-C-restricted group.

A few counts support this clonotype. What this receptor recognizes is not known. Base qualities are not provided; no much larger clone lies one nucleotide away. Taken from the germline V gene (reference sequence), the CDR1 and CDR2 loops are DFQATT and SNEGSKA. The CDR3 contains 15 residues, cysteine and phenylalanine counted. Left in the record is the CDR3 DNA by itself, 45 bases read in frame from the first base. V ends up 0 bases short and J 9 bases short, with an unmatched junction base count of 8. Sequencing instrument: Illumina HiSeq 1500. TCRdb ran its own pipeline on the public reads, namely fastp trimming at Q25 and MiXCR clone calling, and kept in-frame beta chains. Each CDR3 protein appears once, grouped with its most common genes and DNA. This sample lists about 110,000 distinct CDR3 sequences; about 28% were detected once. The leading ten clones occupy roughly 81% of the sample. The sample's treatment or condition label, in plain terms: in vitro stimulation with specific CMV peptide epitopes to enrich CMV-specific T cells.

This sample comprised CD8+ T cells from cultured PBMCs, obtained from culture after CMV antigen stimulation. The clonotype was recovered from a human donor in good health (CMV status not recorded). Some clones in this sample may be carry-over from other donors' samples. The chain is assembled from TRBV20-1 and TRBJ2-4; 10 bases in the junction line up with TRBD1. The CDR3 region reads CSARERGQGDAIQYF. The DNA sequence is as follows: TGCAGTGCTAGAGAAAGAGGACAGGGGGATGCCATTCAGTACTTC.